These 19 T cell receptor beta chains were all obtained from the same sample, sequenced in a study of blood T cell repertoires in COVID-19. TCRdb's table, derived via immunoSEQ multiplex PCR, lists solely in-frame clones and lacks some. This sample has approximately 230,000 clones; around 84% occur once, and the top ten carry under 2%. Sequencing used PBMCs or T cells enriched from blood (not recorded which). These receptors all stem from a middle-aged man who had recovered from COVID-19.

CDR3 in amino acids: CASSDPLTGLGYGYTF. The DNA for the CDR3 is TGTGCCAGCAGTGACCCCTTGACAGGGCTCGGCTATGGCTACACCTTC. V gene TRBV28 combines with J gene TRBJ1-2; the match to TRBD1 covers 7 bases. The CDR3 is made up of 16 amino acids. Germline CDR1 MDHEN, CDR2 SYDVKM. The junction had 13 bases not matched to a gene; V was cut back by 5 bases and J by 4 bases.

The chain employs TRBV5-1 and TRBJ2-5, with D possibly TRBD2 on 7 matching bases. Trimming took off 2 bases at V and 3 bases at J, with 8 bases between the two ends. Germline lookup yields CDR1 SGHRS and CDR2 YFSETQ. The CDR3 consists of 13 residues. The chain's CDR3 is CASSLGGEETQYF. DNA of the CDR3: TGCGCCAGCAGCTTAGGGGGGGAAGAGACCCAGTACTTC.

The rearrangement uses TRBV2 and TRBJ1-2, with TRBD1 as a possible D gene (6 bases). The length of the CDR3 is 12 residues. Germline lookup yields CDR1 SNHLY and CDR2 FYNNEI. Trimming took off 3 bases at V and 6 bases at J, with 8 bases between the two ends. The CDR3 DNA follows: TGTGCCAGCAGTGATCAGGGGCATGGCTACACCTTC. Translation gives CASSDQGHGYTF.

Here the CDR3 reads CASSPSASFWDEQFF. In nucleotides, the CDR3 is TGTGCCAGCAGCCCTTCGGCTAGCTTTTGGGATGAGCAGTTCTTC. The chain couples TRBV3-1 (or the pseudogene TRBV3-2) to TRBJ2-1, with a possible D match to TRBD2 (5 bases). Germline V gene sequence: CDR1 LGHDT, CDR2 YNNKEL (reference sequence). This CDR3 contains 15 residues. Between the trimmed V and J ends, which lost 4 bases and 8 bases, there was a span of 18 bases.

About this clone: Other DNA sequences in the same sample also yield this CDR3. The rearrangement links TRBV19 to TRBJ1-5; no clear D gene. V lost 1 base and J 1 base, leaving 5 bases between the germline ends. This CDR3 is 14 amino acids long. Germline-derived CDR1 and CDR2 are LNHDA and SQIVND (reference sequence). In DNA, the CDR3 is TGTGCCAGTAGTATAGCCGTAAGCAATCAGCCCCAGCATTTT. Translation gives CASSIAVSNQPQHF.

This chain links TRBV5-4 with TRBJ2-3, with a tentative D call TRBD1 (5 bases). The CDR3 loop spans 13 amino acids. Per the germline V gene, CDR1 is SGHNT and CDR2 is YYREEE (reference sequence). Trimming stripped 0 bases from V and 8 bases from J, with 10 bases between. CDR3 in amino acids: CASSLETDGTQYF. The CDR3 DNA is TGTGCCAGCAGCTTGGAGACAGATGGTACGCAGTATTTT.

This chain joins TRBV11-1 and TRBJ2-7, with a tentative D call TRBD2 (5 bases). This CDR3 is built from 15 residues. CDR1 is SGHAT, CDR2 FQDESV, per germline (reference sequence). Between the trimmed V and J ends, which lost 5 bases and 9 bases, there was a span of 23 bases. The CDR3 loop reads CASSLPGAPLGRQYF. The CDR3 nucleotides read TGTGCCAGCAGCCTCCCCGGCGCTCCCCTAGGGAGGCAGTACTTC. The variable domain in full, with the rest retrieved from reference TRBV11-1 and TRBJ2-7, is EAEVAQSPRYKITEKSQAVAFWCDPISGHATLYWYRQILGQGPELLVQFQDESVVDDSQLPKDRFSAERLKGVDSTLKIQPAELGDSAMYLCASSLPGAPLGRQYFGPGTRLTVT.

This chain uses TRBV27 with TRBJ2-3; TRBD2 might be the D (6 bases). The CDR3 is 14 residues long. V lost 9 bases and J lost 6, with 19 bases in between. Germline V gives CDR1 MNHEY, CDR2 SMNVEV (reference sequence). CDR3 amino acids: CASTPGATSDTQYF. CDR3 sequence (DNA): TGTGCCAGTACCCCGGGAGCAACGTCGGATACGCAGTATTTT.

CDR3 nucleotide sequence: TGTGCCAGCAGCTTAAACCCTTCGGGCTATGGCTACACCTTC. Its translation is CASSLNPSGYGYTF. This rearrangement joins TRBV7-3 to TRBJ1-2, with unresolved D. The germline V gene has CDR1 SGHTA and CDR2 FQGTGA. This CDR3 has 14 amino acids. V was trimmed by 1 base and J by 4 bases, leaving 10 bases between them.

The chain joins TRBV19 to TRBJ1-1; TRBD1 aligns across 10 bases. Trimming at V came to 4 bases and at J to 0 bases, leaving 5 bases not matched to a gene. Germline CDR1 LNHDA, CDR2 SQIVND (reference sequence). The CDR3 length is 16 residues. CDR3 bases: TGTGCCAGTAGTAAGGGACAGGGGAAGATGAACACTGAAGCTTTCTTT. Encoded protein: CASSKGQGKMNTEAFF. Full variable domain (missing parts from reference TRBV19 and TRBJ1-1): DGGITQSPKYLFRKEGQNVTLSCEQNLNHDAMYWYRQDPGQGLRLIYYSQIVNDFQKGDIAEGYSVSREKKESFPLTVTSAQKNPTAFYLCASSKGQGKMNTEAFFGQGTRLTVV.

The chain links TRBV7-9 to TRBJ1-1; TRBD1 matches 7 bases. V shed 6 bases, J shed 1 base, and the junction held 5 bases outside the gene matches. Germline V gene lookup returns CDR1 SEHNR and CDR2 FQNEAQ (reference sequence). The CDR3 is made up of 14 amino acids. The CDR3 nucleotides read TGTGCCAGCAGGCGACAGGGTGGGAACACTGAAGCTTTCTTT. Amino acid sequence: CASRRQGGNTEAFF.

The V gene is TRBV19, the J gene TRBJ1-4, with D tentatively TRBD1 (6 bases). Germline CDR1 and CDR2: LNHDA and SQIVND (reference sequence). This CDR3 region has 16 residues. Deletions cut 4 bases from V and 8 bases from J, with 20 bases between. CDR3 loop: CASSTARGGPGEKLFF. CDR3 DNA sequence: TGTGCCAGTAGTACCGCTCGGGGGGGCCCGGGGGAAAAACTGTTTTTT.

This clone was seen more than once but under ten times. An end of the junction differs from the germline gene, which may be a read error. The rearrangement links TRBV6-1 to TRBJ1-6, with 9 bases matching TRBD1. The CDR3 runs to 16 residues. The V gene's germline CDR1 is MNHNS and CDR2 SASEGT. DNA of the CDR3: TGTGCCAGCAGAGAAGGACAGGGGTCGAATAATTCACCCCTCCACTTT. It is translated as CASREGQGSNNSPLHF.

The J gene is TRBJ1-2, the V gene TRBV27; maybe TRBD1 (5 bases). This CDR3 region has 16 residues. Trimming shortened V by 0 bases and J by 6 bases, and 17 bases separated the two germline ends. Germline-derived CDR1 and CDR2 are MNHEY and SMNVEV (reference sequence). The CDR3 bases are TGTGCCAGCAGTTTATCGTCGGCAGGGAAAGTCCATGGCTACACCTTC. This encodes CASSLSSAGKVHGYTF.

This clone appeared a few times. The chain links TRBV7-2 to TRBJ1-2; TRBD1 matches at 8 bases. Germline assignment: CDR1 SGHTA and CDR2 FQGNSA. The CDR3 covers 15 residues. V lost 2 bases and J lost 3; bases outside the gene matches: 5. In nucleotides, the CDR3 is TGTGCCAGCAGCTTACAGGGGGCGCAAGACTATGGCTACACCTTC. Its protein product is CASSLQGAQDYGYTF.

J is TRBJ2-2 and V is TRBV11-1; TRBD2 is a possible D gene (7 bases). Germline V lookup: CDR1 SGHAT, CDR2 FQDESV (reference sequence). The germline V and J ends were trimmed by 0 bases and 7 bases, with 12 bases remaining between them. The CDR3 spans 15 residues. The CDR3 coding sequence is TGTGCCAGCAGCTTAGCCGGGGGGCGTAGCGGGGAGCTGTTTTTT. It translates to CASSLAGGRSGELFF.

The chain combines TRBV19 with TRBJ2-5, with a tentative D call TRBD1 (6 bases). Germline CDR1 and CDR2: LNHDA and SQIVND (reference sequence). The CDR3 covers 15 residues. V was trimmed by 3 bases and J by 1 base, leaving 12 bases between them. The CDR3 loop reads CASSIYSGAQETQYF. In nucleotides, the CDR3 is TGTGCCAGTAGTATCTATTCAGGGGCCCAAGAGACCCAGTACTTC.

The V gene is TRBV18, the J gene TRBJ1-5; TRBD1 might be the D (5 bases). This CDR3 is 15 amino acids long. CDR1 is KGHSH and CDR2 is LQKENI in the germline V gene. Trimming stripped 3 bases from V and 3 bases from J, with 12 bases between. The DNA of the CDR3 is TGTGCCAGCTCACCCTTAGCAGGGCCCAATCAGCCCCAGCATTTT. Encoded protein: CASSPLAGPNQPQHF.

V usage is TRBV19 and J usage is TRBJ1-2, with D possibly TRBD1 on 6 matching bases. CDR3 size: 15 residues. In germline, CDR1 is LNHDA, CDR2 SQIVND (reference sequence). V was trimmed by 0 bases and J by 4 bases, leaving 12 bases between them. The chain's CDR3 is CASSIDQGRSYGYTF. The CDR3, as DNA: TGTGCCAGTAGTATAGATCAGGGGCGAAGCTATGGCTACACCTTC.